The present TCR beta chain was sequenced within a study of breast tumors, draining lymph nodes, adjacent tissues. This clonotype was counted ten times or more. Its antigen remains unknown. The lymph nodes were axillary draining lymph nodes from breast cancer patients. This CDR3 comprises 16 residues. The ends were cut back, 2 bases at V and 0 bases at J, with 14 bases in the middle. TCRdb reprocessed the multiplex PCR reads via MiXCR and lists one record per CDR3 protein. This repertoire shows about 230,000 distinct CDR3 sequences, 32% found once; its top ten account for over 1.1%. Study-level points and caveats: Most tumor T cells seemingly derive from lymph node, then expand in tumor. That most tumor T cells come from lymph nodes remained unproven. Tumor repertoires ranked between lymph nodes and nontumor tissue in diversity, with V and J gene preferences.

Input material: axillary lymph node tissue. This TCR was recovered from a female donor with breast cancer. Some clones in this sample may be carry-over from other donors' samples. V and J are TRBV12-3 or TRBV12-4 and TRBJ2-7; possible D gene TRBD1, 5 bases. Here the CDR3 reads CASSLSWGSNSYEQYF. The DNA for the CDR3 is TGTGCCAGCAGTTTATCATGGGGCAGTAACTCCTACGAGCAGTACTTC.